A single sample gave rise to the 29 T cell receptor beta chains below, sequenced in a study of OX40 agonist ivuxolimab in advanced cancers. Libraries were made using the immunoSEQ multiplex PCR assay. The clones in this table, taken by TCRdb from immuneACCESS, are in-frame only. Not every clone is retained; where verified, under half of the shortfall comes from an unresolved V gene, and the cause of the rest is unknown. The sample table holds 37,000 or so clones, of which about 80% were seen once. Approximately 1.8% of the sample lies in the top ten. Specimen: CD4+ or CD8+ T cells sorted from blood, collected in a trial of the OX40 agonist ivuxolimab. The receptors come from an adult with an advanced solid tumor such as melanoma, head and neck, liver or kidney cancer.

This rearrangement joins TRBV9 to TRBJ2-7; 8 bases are shared with TRBD2. V lost 3 bases to trimming and J lost 7 bases; unmatched junction nucleotides: 3. The CDR3 runs 12 residues. Germline V gene sequence: CDR1 SGDLS, CDR2 YYNGEE. The CDR3 here is CASSASGGEQYF. CDR3 nucleotide sequence: TGTGCCAGCAGCGCCTCGGGAGGGGAGCAGTACTTC.

The CDR3 nucleotides are TGTGCCAGCAGTGACTCAGACAGGGGAAGTGGAAACACCATATATTTT. Its translation: CASSDSDRGSGNTIYF. This chain uses TRBV6-4 with TRBJ1-3; TRBD1 matches at 8 bases. The CDR3 runs to 16 residues. J was trimmed by 3 bases and V by 0 bases; bases with no gene match: 4. The germline V gene has CDR1 MRHNA and CDR2 SNTAGT.

This clone was found a few times. The gene calls are TRBV29-1 and TRBJ1-2; 10 positions agree with TRBD1. Germline assignment: CDR1 SQVTM and CDR2 ANQGSEA. The CDR3 runs 12 residues. V lost 4 bases, J lost 14 bases, and 10 bases stayed unmatched. CDR3 region: CSVAGTGDPGTF. CDR3 in DNA: TGCAGCGTTGCCGGGACAGGGGACCCGGGTACCTTC.

J is TRBJ2-7 and V is TRBV7-3; D ambiguous. V was pared by 7 bases and J by 0 bases, with 13 bases between. CDR3 length: 14 amino acids. Germline CDR1 is SGHTA and CDR2 is FQGTGA. CDR3 amino acids: CASTSPRGSYEQYF. In DNA, the CDR3 is TGTGCCAGCACCTCGCCCCGAGGCTCCTACGAGCAGTACTTC.

The chain carries TRBV13 and TRBJ1-6; D is possibly TRBD1 (5 bases). With 5 bases removed from V and 4 bases from J, the gap between germline ends came to 12 bases. Germline values: CDR1 PRHDT, CDR2 FYEKMQ (reference sequence). There are 15 residues in the CDR3. The CDR3, as DNA: TGTGCCAGCAGCGCACCGGGGCCTTATAATTCACCCCTCCACTTT. Its protein is CASSAPGPYNSPLHF. The variable domain in full, with the rest retrieved from reference TRBV13 and TRBJ1-6, is AAGVIQSPRHLIKEKRETATLKCYPIPRHDTVYWYQQGPGQDPQFLISFYEKMQSDKGSIPDRFSAQQFSDYHSELNMSSLELGDSALYFCASSAPGPYNSPLHFGNGTRLTVT.

V and J are TRBV7-6 and TRBJ1-1; D might be TRBD1 (5 bases). V dropped 4 bases and J dropped 1 base, with 10 bases sitting between them. Germline values: CDR1 SGHVS, CDR2 FNYEAQ. This CDR3 is built from 14 residues. The chain's CDR3 is CASSWDLGNTEAFF. Written as DNA, the CDR3 is TGTGCCAGCAGCTGGGACCTCGGGAACACTGAAGCTTTCTTT. Full variable domain (missing parts from reference TRBV7-6 and TRBJ1-1): GAGVSQSPRYKVTKRGQDVALRCDPISGHVSLYWYRQALGQGPEFLTYFNYEAQQDKSGLPNDRFSAERPEGSISTLTIQRTEQRDSAMYRCASSWDLGNTEAFFGQGTRLTVV.

V is TRBV19 and J is TRBJ1-6; 8 bases agree with TRBD1. The CDR3 spans 15 residues. With V trimmed by 11 bases and J by 11 bases, 17 bases remained unmatched. Germline CDR1 and CDR2: LNHDA and SQIVND (reference sequence). The CDR3 is CAGSKDRVNRTPLHF. In DNA form, the CDR3 reads TGTGCCGGTTCCAAGGACAGGGTTAACCGAACACCCCTCCACTTT.

In its sample, this clone was seen once. This chain joins TRBV6-9 and TRBJ1-1, with D maybe TRBD1 (5 bases). V was pared by 6 bases and J by 3 bases, with 11 bases between. The V gene's germline CDR1 is MNHGY and CDR2 SVAAGI. The CDR3 is made up of 13 amino acids. The CDR3 here is CASRVREDTEAFF. The DNA of the CDR3 is TGTGCCAGCAGGGTCAGGGAAGACACTGAAGCTTTCTTT.

The table lists this clone with a few counts. The chain joins TRBV5-1 to TRBJ2-2, with no clear D. The V gene's germline CDR1 is SGHRS and CDR2 YFSETQ. V was clipped by 0 bases and J by 8 bases, with 8 bases between them. The CDR3 runs to 13 residues. The CDR3 DNA reads as TGCGCCAGCAGCTTGGATTTGGTAGGGGAGCTGTTTTTT. This translates into CASSLDLVGELFF. Full variable domain (remainder filled in from reference TRBV5-1 and TRBJ2-2): KAGVTQTPRYLIKTRGQQVTLSCSPISGHRSVSWYQQTPGQGLQFLFEYFSETQRNKGNFPGRFSGRQFSNSRSEMNVSTLELGDSALYLCASSLDLVGELFFGEGSRLTVL.

This clone was seen only once. The chain has TRBV5-1 and TRBJ2-7, with 7 bases that match TRBD1. J gave up 4 bases and V 2 bases, and 3 bases lay outside the gene matches. Germline-derived CDR1 and CDR2 are SGHRS and YFSETQ. The CDR3 extends over 13 amino acids. CDR3 residues: CASSLRQGYEQYF. CDR3 in DNA: TGCGCCAGCAGCTTAAGACAGGGATACGAGCAGTACTTC.

The gene calls are TRBV12-5 and TRBJ2-1; TRBD2 is a possible D gene (7 bases). The V gene lost 4 bases and the J gene lost 6 bases, with 16 bases spanning the gap. The CDR3 spans 15 residues. Looked up from germline, CDR1 is LGHNT and CDR2 is FRNRAP. CDR3 in amino acids: CASGSGGLDFNEQFF. The DNA for the CDR3 is TGTGCTAGTGGTTCCGGGGGGCTGGATTTCAATGAGCAGTTCTTC.

This chain links TRBV5-1 with TRBJ2-5; 7 nucleotides align to TRBD1. The V and J ends lost 3 bases and 2 bases, in that order; junction bases with no gene match: 1. The CDR3 contains 13 residues. Germline lookup yields CDR1 SGHRS and CDR2 YFSETQ. This chain's CDR3 is CASSWDSQETQYF. For the CDR3, the DNA is TGCGCCAGCAGCTGGGACAGTCAAGAGACCCAGTACTTC.

This clone appeared a few times. V is TRBV6-1 and J is TRBJ2-3, with 13 bases aligning to TRBD2. The CDR3 covers 17 residues. Losses at the gene ends were 2 bases for V and 3 bases for J; bases not matched to a gene: 5. Germline V CDR1 and CDR2: MNHNS, SASEGT. The CDR3 sequence: CASSELGGLAGTDTQYF. CDR3 nucleotides: TGTGCCAGCAGTGAATTGGGGGGACTAGCGGGAACAGATACGCAGTATTTT.

The rearrangement uses TRBV5-1 and TRBJ2-3, with D possibly being TRBD1 or TRBD2 (5 bases each). Trimming removed 4 bases from V and 6 bases from J, with 9 bases in between. The length of the CDR3 is 12 residues. The germline CDR1 and CDR2 sequences are SGHRS and YFSETQ. CDR3 loop: CASSRGEDTQYF. In nucleotides, the CDR3 is TGCGCCAGCAGCAGAGGGGAGGATACGCAGTATTTT.

The chain carries TRBV2 and TRBJ1-3; D is uncertain. This CDR3 is built from 15 residues. The V end was cut by 5 bases, the J end by 0 bases, with 11 bases between. Germline CDR1 is SNHLY and CDR2 is FYNNEI. This chain's CDR3 is CASSYRLRSGNTIYF. The CDR3 region has the DNA TGTGCCAGCAGTTACCGACTGCGCTCTGGAAACACCATATATTTT.

This rearrangement joins TRBV5-4 to TRBJ1-2; D is uncertain. Trimming left V 0 bases short and J 3 bases short, with 6 bases between. CDR1 and CDR2 (germline): SGHNT, YYREEE (reference sequence). This CDR3 has 13 residues. The CDR3 loop reads CASSLGLDYGYTF. The DNA of the CDR3 is TGTGCCAGCAGCTTGGGTCTTGACTATGGCTACACCTTC.

The rearrangement links TRBV5-4 to TRBJ1-2; perhaps TRBD1 as D (5 bases). The germline gives CDR1 SGHNT, CDR2 YYREEE (reference sequence). The CDR3 is 17 amino acids. V lost 2 bases, J lost 4 bases, and 21 bases lay in between. The CDR3 nucleotides are TGTGCCAGCAGCTTAGCCTTTCGGGTTGGGGGATTCTATGGCTACACCTTC. Its protein product is CASSLAFRVGGFYGYTF.

V gene TRBV4-2 combines with J gene TRBJ1-5; D remains ambiguous. The CDR3 loop spans 15 amino acids. Germline V gene lookup returns CDR1 LGHNA and CDR2 YNFKEQ. V lost 1 base, J lost 5 bases, and 12 bases lay in between. The CDR3 DNA reads as TGTGCCAGCAGCCAAGGGGGATCGCCCCATCAGCCCCAGCATTTT. This codes for CASSQGGSPHQPQHF.

The CDR3 sequence is CASSSQGYGYTF. Here the CDR3 DNA reads TGTGCCAGCAGTTCACAGGGATATGGCTACACCTTC. The chain recombines TRBV7-9 with TRBJ1-2; tentative D call: TRBD1 (6 bases). Germline V gene data show CDR1 as SEHNR and CDR2 as FQNEAQ (reference sequence). V lost 6 bases to trimming and J lost 5 bases, with 10 bases between them. The CDR3 covers 12 residues.

This clone was recorded a few times. The CDR3 protein is CASSFPQGNEQYF. CDR3 nucleotide sequence: TGTGCCAGCAGCTTTCCCCAGGGCAACGAGCAGTACTTC. The V gene is TRBV5-6, the J gene TRBJ2-7; D is perhaps TRBD1 (5 bases). Trimming cost V 2 bases and J 5 bases, with 11 bases left between them. Germline CDR1 SGHDT, CDR2 YYEEEE. This CDR3 spans 13 amino acids.

J is TRBJ2-7 and V is TRBV4-1; D unresolved. V was clipped by 0 bases and J by 9 bases, with 12 bases between them. The CDR3 totals 13 residues. Germline V gene lookup returns CDR1 MGHRA and CDR2 YSYEKL. CDR3 protein: CASSQDLDLPQYF. The CDR3 DNA follows: TGCGCCAGCAGCCAAGACCTGGACCTCCCGCAGTACTTC.

This clone was detected only a few times. This sequence joins TRBV2 and TRBJ2-3; a possible D gene is TRBD1 (6 bases). Trimming cost V 7 bases and J 0 bases, with 17 bases left between them. This CDR3 spans 16 amino acids. Germline CDR1 reads SNHLY; CDR2 reads FYNNEI. CDR3 sequence: CASTRGVLSSTDTQYF. The CDR3 DNA reads as TGTGCCAGCACCAGGGGTGTCCTATCTAGCACAGATACGCAGTATTTT.

The V gene is TRBV5-5, the J gene TRBJ2-2; TRBD2 agrees at 8 bases. Germline V gives CDR1 SGHKS, CDR2 YYEKEE (reference sequence). The junction had 6 bases not matched to a gene; V was cut back by 0 bases and J by 5 bases. This CDR3 region has 16 residues. The DNA of the CDR3 is TGTGCCAGCAGCTTGGCGGGCGGGGGGAAGACCGGGGAGCTGTTTTTT. Amino acids: CASSLAGGGKTGELFF.

The chain joins TRBV7-9 to TRBJ1-4; D remains unclear. The CDR3 totals 18 residues. V lost 1 base to trimming and J lost 5 bases, with 20 bases between them. From germline, CDR1 is SEHNR and CDR2 FQNEAQ (reference sequence). The CDR3 DNA is TGTGCCAGCAGCTTAGGGCGAGGAGTATTCGGGTTAAATGAAAAACTGTTTTTT. Protein sequence: CASSLGRGVFGLNEKLFF.

This clone was picked up one time. The chain carries TRBV19 and TRBJ1-6; D is undetermined. Trimming shortened V by 5 bases and J by 7 bases, and 12 bases separated the two germline ends. This CDR3 comprises 14 residues. Per the germline V gene, CDR1 is LNHDA and CDR2 is SQIVND (reference sequence). CDR3 in amino acids: CASSFVGSNSPLHF. In DNA, the CDR3 is TGTGCCAGTAGTTTCGTCGGCTCCAATTCACCCCTCCACTTT.

This clone has a single count. The chain has TRBV6-5 and TRBJ2-7, with TRBD2 identical over 8 bases. CDR3 length equals 14 residues. CDR1 and CDR2 from the germline V gene are MNHEY and SVGAGI. V trimming: 6 bases; J trimming: 6 bases; junction bases outside the gene matches: 10. DNA for the CDR3: TGTGCCAGCAGCCCCGTGCGGGGGGTTGGCGAGCAGTACTTC. Its protein product is CASSPVRGVGEQYF.

The CDR3 sequence: CASRPTQDQPQHF. For the CDR3, the DNA is TGTGCCAGCAGACCGACGCAAGATCAGCCCCAGCATTTT. V usage is TRBV6-5 and J usage is TRBJ1-5; unclear D gene. The V and J ends lost 6 bases and 5 bases respectively, with 11 bases between them. Germline V gene sequence: CDR1 MNHEY, CDR2 SVGAGI. CDR3 length: 13 residues.

A few counts support this clone. Here the CDR3 reads CASSLALDRSQGQYF. The DNA for the CDR3 is TGTGCCAGCAGCTTAGCCCTTGACAGGAGTCAAGGGCAGTACTTC. This chain uses TRBV7-2 with TRBJ2-7, with D possibly being TRBD1 (6 bases). V was pared by 0 bases and J by 9 bases, with 18 bases between. The CDR3 is 15 amino acids. Germline V gene sequence: CDR1 SGHTA, CDR2 FQGNSA.

The genes are TRBV9 and TRBJ1-1; D is ambiguous. The CDR3 consists of 16 residues. Trimming removed 0 bases from V and 2 bases from J, with 14 bases in between. Germline V gives CDR1 SGDLS, CDR2 YYNGEE. CDR3 sequence reads: CASSVVPTLDNTEAFF. CDR3 bases: TGTGCCAGCAGCGTAGTCCCTACGCTGGACAACACTGAAGCTTTCTTT. The full variable domain, completed using reference TRBV9 and TRBJ1-1, is DSGVTQTPKHLITATGQRVTLRCSPRSGDLSVYWYQQSLDQGLQFLIQYYNGEERAKGNILERFSAQQFPDLHSELNLSSLELGDSALYFCASSVVPTLDNTEAFFGQGTRLTVV.